The 32 T cell receptor beta chains below were found in one sample sequenced in a study of T cell responses to AZD1222 COVID-19 vaccine. The table came from immunoSEQ multiplex PCR; TCRdb's copy has only in-frame clones and leaves some out. The sample yields 150,000 or so clones, 90% to 95% seen once. The specimen was peripheral blood, collected 28 days after the second AZD1222 dose. The receptor source for this set is an adult who received the AZD1222 COVID-19 vaccine.

This clone was recorded only once. The chain is built from TRBV27 and TRBJ2-1, with 11 nucleotides matching TRBD2. This CDR3 has 20 amino acids. V was clipped by 2 bases and J by 4 bases; unmatched bases: 16. Germline V lookup: CDR1 MNHEY, CDR2 SMNVEV (reference sequence). The CDR3 here is CASSLDGRSLAGGRYNEQFF. DNA for the CDR3: TGTGCCAGCAGTTTAGACGGCAGGAGCCTAGCGGGAGGCAGGTACAATGAGCAGTTCTTC.

The V call is TRBV5-1, the J call TRBJ1-4; 10 bases match TRBD1. The CDR3 totals 14 residues. The J segment lost 11 bases and the V segment lost 0 bases, leaving 4 bases of the junction unmatched. The germline CDR1 and CDR2 sequences are SGHRS and YFSETQ. CDR3 sequence (DNA): TGCGCCAGCAGCTTGGAGGGACAGGGGAGGAAACTGTTTTTT. This encodes CASSLEGQGRKLFF.

The CDR3 nucleotides are TGTGCCAGCAGCCGGGACAGAGGCGAGCAGTACTTC. The encoded protein is CASSRDRGEQYF. The V gene is TRBV11-1, the J gene TRBJ2-7, with 7 positions matching TRBD1. Trimming took 5 bases from V and 6 from J; bases not matched to a gene: 4. Germline V gene sequence: CDR1 SGHAT, CDR2 FQDESV (reference sequence). CDR3 length equals 12 residues.

J is TRBJ1-2 and V is TRBV4-2, with D possibly being TRBD1 (5 bases). CDR3 length equals 16 residues. The ends were cut back, 0 bases at V and 6 bases at J, with 17 bases in the middle. The germline CDR1 and CDR2 sequences are LGHNA and YNFKEQ. For the CDR3, the DNA is TGTGCCAGCAGCCAAGATCGGGCAGGGCTTTGGGATGGCTACACCTTC. As protein: CASSQDRAGLWDGYTF.

This chain connects TRBV14 to TRBJ1-1; D possibly corresponds to TRBD1 (5 bases). Trimming cost V 2 bases and J 3 bases, with 16 bases left between them. This CDR3 has 16 residues. Germline assignment: CDR1 SGHDN and CDR2 FVKESK. The CDR3 nucleotides read TGTGCCAGCAGCCAACCCGTGGGCAGGGTGGACACTGAAGCTTTCTTT. The encoded protein is CASSQPVGRVDTEAFF.

Of note for this clone: Other DNA sequences within the sample encode an identical CDR3. The J gene is TRBJ2-7, the V gene TRBV9, with 9 bases fitting TRBD1. CDR3 length: 14 residues. Germline CDR1 and CDR2: SGDLS and YYNGEE. J lost 3 bases, V lost 3 bases, and 4 bases had no gene match. CDR3 sequence reads: CASSGQGVGYEQYF. For the CDR3, the DNA is TGTGCCAGCAGCGGACAGGGGGTCGGCTACGAGCAGTACTTC. Combining the CDR3 with reference TRBV9 and TRBJ2-7 gives the whole variable domain DSGVTQTPKHLITATGQRVTLRCSPRSGDLSVYWYQQSLDQGLQFLIQYYNGEERAKGNILERFSAQQFPDLHSELNLSSLELGDSALYFCASSGQGVGYEQYFGPGTRLTVT.

The chain has TRBV5-6 and TRBJ1-6, with TRBD1 matching 7 bases. Germline trimming cut 3 bases from V and 5 bases from J; bases unmatched to any gene: 8. The CDR3 loop spans 16 amino acids. The germline V gene encodes CDR1 SGHDT and CDR2 YYEEEE. The DNA for the CDR3 is TGTGCCAGCAGCTGGGCATCCGGGACAGATAATTCACCCCTCCACTTT. Its protein product is CASSWASGTDNSPLHF.

The chain uses TRBV7-6 and TRBJ2-1; 9 bases map to TRBD2. V shed 5 bases and J 0 bases; nucleotides not matched to a gene: 8. Germline V gene lookup returns CDR1 SGHVS and CDR2 FNYEAQ. The CDR3 loop spans 17 amino acids. CDR3 amino acids: CASSAGGSGSSYNEQFF. CDR3 DNA: TGTGCCAGCAGCGCCGGGGGTAGCGGGAGCTCCTACAATGAGCAGTTCTTC. Variable domain in full (rest from reference TRBV7-6 and TRBJ2-1): GAGVSQSPRYKVTKRGQDVALRCDPISGHVSLYWYRQALGQGPEFLTYFNYEAQQDKSGLPNDRFSAERPEGSISTLTIQRTEQRDSAMYRCASSAGGSGSSYNEQFFGPGTRLTVL.

The gene calls are TRBV10-3 and TRBJ2-3, with D possibly being TRBD2 (5 bases). The ends were cut back, 4 bases at V and 3 bases at J, with 11 bases in the middle. Germline CDR1 is ENHRY and CDR2 is SYGVKD. This CDR3 is built from 14 residues. The CDR3 is CAISVVGETDTQYF. The DNA for the CDR3 is TGTGCCATCAGTGTCGTGGGAGAGACAGATACGCAGTATTTT.

The chain employs TRBV2 and TRBJ2-7, with 7 bases aligning to TRBD1. Germline CDR1 SNHLY, CDR2 FYNNEI. The length of the CDR3 is 13 residues. The junction had 7 bases not matched to a gene; V was cut back by 7 bases and J by 4 bases. The CDR3 protein is CASNGQGDYEQYF. Written as DNA, the CDR3 is TGTGCCAGCAACGGGCAGGGGGATTACGAGCAGTACTTC.

The rearrangement uses TRBV7-9 and TRBJ2-2; TRBD2 might be the D (5 bases). In germline, CDR1 is SEHNR, CDR2 FQNEAQ (reference sequence). The CDR3 contains 16 residues. The V end lost 3 bases, the J end lost 5 bases, and 16 bases lay between the germline ends. The DNA for the CDR3 is TGTGCCAGCAGCTTTCACGGGGTCCTCAGGACCGGGGAGCTGTTTTTT. Its translation is CASSFHGVLRTGELFF.

The chain uses TRBV10-1 and TRBJ2-1, with TRBD1 identical over 9 bases. V lost 6 bases and J lost 7; bases outside the gene matches: 10. The CDR3 runs 15 residues. Germline CDR1 reads WNHNN; CDR2 reads SYGVQD (reference sequence). The CDR3 protein is CASSGTGTGRNEQFF. The CDR3 bases are TGCGCCAGCAGCGGAACCGGGACAGGGAGGAATGAGCAGTTCTTC.

The chain joins TRBV4-2 to TRBJ1-4; D is unresolved. This CDR3 contains 16 residues. CDR1 LGHNA and CDR2 YNFKEQ come from the germline V gene. V lost 0 bases to trimming and J lost 4 bases, with 12 bases between them. DNA of the CDR3: TGTGCCAGCAGCCAAGACCCAGGTGTCGTTAATGAAAAACTGTTTTTT. The encoded protein is CASSQDPGVVNEKLFF.

This chain connects TRBV4-1 to TRBJ1-2; 7 bases line up with TRBD1. Germline V gene data show CDR1 as MGHRA and CDR2 as YSYEKL. This CDR3 has 15 residues. The V and J ends lost 3 bases and 2 bases, in that order; junction bases with no gene match: 6. This chain's CDR3 is CASSQQTGLNYGYTF. CDR3 nucleotide sequence: TGCGCCAGCAGCCAGCAGACAGGGCTAAACTATGGCTACACCTTC.

The gene calls are TRBV3-1 (or the pseudogene TRBV3-2) and TRBJ2-7; TRBD1 aligns across 10 bases. The CDR3 spans 16 residues. J gave up 2 bases and V 4 bases, and 8 bases lay outside the gene matches. Germline V gives CDR1 LGHDT, CDR2 YNNKEL (reference sequence). In DNA form, the CDR3 reads TGTGCCAGCAGCCGGGACAGGGGCGAGGTGGCCTACGAGCAGTACTTC. It specifies CASSRDRGEVAYEQYF.

The CDR3 DNA is TGCGCCAGCAGCTTGGCCGGGGGCTACAGGGGTATCCTTCATGGCTACACCTTC. This codes for CASSLAGGYRGILHGYTF. This chain joins TRBV5-1 and TRBJ1-2; 7 bases are a match to TRBD1. Germline CDR1 SGHRS, CDR2 YFSETQ. Trimming cost V 0 bases and J 6 bases; bases outside gene matches: 17. The CDR3 runs 18 residues.

V and J are TRBV28 and TRBJ1-1; unclear D gene. The CDR3 loop spans 14 amino acids. Germline CDR1 MDHEN, CDR2 SYDVKM. V lost 6 bases and J lost 0, with 11 bases in between. The CDR3 protein is CASRMGGMNTEAFF. CDR3 sequence (DNA): TGTGCCAGCAGGATGGGAGGCATGAACACTGAAGCTTTCTTT.

The CDR3 nucleotides read TGTGCCAGTAGTATAGTAGCGGCTTACAATGAGCAGTTCTTC. The encoded protein is CASSIVAAYNEQFF. The gene calls are TRBV19 and TRBJ2-1; a possible D gene is TRBD2 (6 bases). The CDR3 has 14 amino acids. The V gene lost 1 base and the J gene lost 4 bases, with 8 bases spanning the gap. Germline V gene lookup returns CDR1 LNHDA and CDR2 SQIVND (reference sequence). Complete variable domain (other parts from reference TRBV19 and TRBJ2-1): DGGITQSPKYLFRKEGQNVTLSCEQNLNHDAMYWYRQDPGQGLRLIYYSQIVNDFQKGDIAEGYSVSREKKESFPLTVTSAQKNPTAFYLCASSIVAAYNEQFFGPGTRLTVL.

This chain links TRBV5-1 with TRBJ1-3; TRBD1 aligns across 7 bases. Germline loops: CDR1 SGHRS, CDR2 YFSETQ. After removal of 4 bases from V and 0 bases from J, the junction contained 10 bases not matched to a gene. The CDR3 length is 17 residues. The CDR3 bases are TGCGCCAGCAGCCCCCAGACAGGGTCCCGCTCTGGAAACACCATATATTTT. As protein: CASSPQTGSRSGNTIYF.

This clone was found once. The V and J genes are TRBV10-3 and TRBJ1-6; D gene ambiguous. Germline CDR1 ENHRY, CDR2 SYGVKD. This CDR3 has 18 amino acids. Between the trimmed V and J ends, which lost 3 bases and 5 bases, there was a span of 20 bases. The CDR3 loop is CAISDLRLMGPDNSPLHF. As DNA, the CDR3 is TGTGCCATCAGTGATTTACGGCTAATGGGCCCAGATAATTCACCCCTCCACTTT.

In DNA form, the CDR3 reads TGTGCCAGCATCTCTTCCTCTGGTCCCTATGAAGCTTTCTTT. Its translation is CASISSSGPYEAFF. The chain is built from TRBV2 and TRBJ1-1; D not resolved. This CDR3 is 14 amino acids long. Trimming pared 7 bases from V and 7 bases from J, leaving 19 bases between. The germline V gene has CDR1 SNHLY and CDR2 FYNNEI.

The genes are TRBV9 and TRBJ1-2; D remains unclear. The CDR3 loop spans 15 amino acids. Germline V gene data show CDR1 as SGDLS and CDR2 as YYNGEE. V was trimmed by 0 bases and J by 4 bases, leaving 13 bases between them. CDR3 sequence reads: CASSVGGSPIYGYTF. Here the CDR3 DNA reads TGTGCCAGCAGCGTAGGTGGGAGTCCTATCTATGGCTACACCTTC.

The rearrangement links TRBV7-2 to TRBJ1-3, with D unclear. V was cut by 5 bases and J by 0 bases, with 11 bases left in between. This CDR3 contains 15 residues. The V gene's germline CDR1 is SGHTA and CDR2 FQGNSA. In DNA form, the CDR3 reads TGTGCCAGCAGCCTCGACGGCCGCTCTGGAAACACCATATATTTT. This codes for CASSLDGRSGNTIYF.

The chain joins TRBV7-7 to TRBJ2-7, with 10 positions matching TRBD2. Losses at the gene ends were 5 bases for V and 2 bases for J; bases not matched to a gene: 9. This CDR3 spans 16 amino acids. CDR1 is SSHAT and CDR2 is FNYEAQ in the germline V gene (reference sequence). CDR3 DNA sequence: TGTGCCAGCAGCCCCTTGGCTAGCGGGGGACCCTACGAGCAGTACTTC. As protein: CASSPLASGGPYEQYF.

J is TRBJ1-6 and V is TRBV19; D may be TRBD1 (5 bases). Germline V gene lookup returns CDR1 LNHDA and CDR2 SQIVND (reference sequence). V gave up 5 bases and J gave up 6 bases, with 14 bases separating them. This CDR3 has 15 amino acids. The CDR3 region is CASSLGTAVNSPLHF. Written as DNA, the CDR3 is TGTGCCAGTAGTCTCGGGACGGCCGTTAATTCACCCCTCCACTTT.

The chain couples TRBV5-1 to TRBJ2-4, with D possibly matching TRBD2 (7 bases). Trimming took off 0 bases at V and 9 bases at J, with 16 bases between the two ends. The germline V gene has CDR1 SGHRS and CDR2 YFSETQ. There are 15 residues in the CDR3. CDR3 loop: CASSLGGTGRGIQYF. CDR3 nucleotide sequence: TGCGCCAGCAGCTTGGGAGGTACAGGGAGGGGCATTCAGTACTTC.

There are a few counts of this clone. This chain links TRBV4-1 with TRBJ2-4, with 10 bases identical to TRBD2. V lost 1 base and J lost 3; bases outside the gene matches: 6. The CDR3 is 17 amino acids. CDR1 and CDR2 from the germline V gene are MGHRA and YSYEKL. The CDR3 is CASSQVLAGARKNIQYF. The CDR3 DNA sequence: TGCGCCAGCAGCCAAGTTCTAGCGGGGGCCCGCAAAAACATTCAGTACTTC.

The chain joins TRBV19 to TRBJ1-5; no reliable D call. The CDR3 is 15 residues long. V lost 4 bases, J lost 1 base, and 11 bases lay in between. Germline loops: CDR1 LNHDA, CDR2 SQIVND (reference sequence). CDR3: CASSKSTLSNQPQHF. Here the CDR3 DNA reads TGTGCCAGTAGTAAATCCACGCTGAGCAATCAGCCCCAGCATTTT.

The sample holds one count of this clone. The chain couples TRBV7-2 to TRBJ1-2, with D possibly TRBD1 on 5 matching bases. The V end lost 1 base, the J end lost 6 bases, and 12 bases lay between the germline ends. The CDR3 runs to 14 residues. CDR1 SGHTA and CDR2 FQGNSA come from the germline V gene. CDR3 sequence (DNA): TGTGCCAGCAGCTTAGTAAGGATCAGGGATGGCTACACCTTC. It specifies CASSLVRIRDGYTF. Looking up the rest from reference TRBV7-2 and TRBJ1-2 gives the full variable domain: GAGVSQSPSNKVTEKGKDVELRCDPISGHTALYWYRQSLGQGLEFLIYFQGNSAPDKSGLPSDRFSAERTGGSVSTLTIQRTQQEDSAVYLCASSLVRIRDGYTFGSGTRLTVV.

The chain combines TRBV5-1 with TRBJ1-1; TRBD1 matches at 7 bases. Trimming removed 5 bases from V and 6 bases from J; junction bases left unmatched: 10. This CDR3 has 14 residues. Germline CDR1 reads SGHRS; CDR2 reads YFSETQ. CDR3 sequence (DNA): TGCGCCAGCAGGATATACAGGGGATCTGCTGAAGCTTTCTTT. Encoded protein: CASRIYRGSAEAFF.

The chain uses TRBV10-1 and TRBJ2-5; TRBD2 is a possible D gene (5 bases). The CDR3 is 14 residues long. Germline assignment: CDR1 WNHNN and CDR2 SYGVQD (reference sequence). V lost 3 bases to trimming and J lost 4 bases, with 12 bases between them. CDR3 loop: CASSDREVRETQYF. CDR3 bases: TGCGCCAGCAGTGACCGGGAAGTACGAGAGACCCAGTACTTC.

The chain employs TRBV27 and TRBJ2-5, with 9 positions matching TRBD1. The junction had 16 bases not matched to a gene; V was cut back by 6 bases and J by 5 bases. There are 17 residues in the CDR3. Per the germline V gene, CDR1 is MNHEY and CDR2 is SMNVEV (reference sequence). The CDR3 DNA reads as TGTGCCAGCAGCCCTCCGGACAGGGGCGGAGAGGGGGAGACCCAGTACTTC. Amino acids: CASSPPDRGGEGETQYF.